The 3 T cell receptor beta chains in this list originate from one sample, sequenced in a study of Ad26.COV2.S vaccination and SARS-CoV-2 variants. As for treatment: 19 received Ad26.COV2.S at low or high dose, single or two shots; several received placebo; per-sample allocation not given. Collection of samples fell on day 63 after the first vaccine or placebo injection. Using immunoSEQ multiplex PCR, the repertoire was profiled, and TCRdb retains in-frame clones only, with some absent. The data contain roughly 400,000 clones, roughly 88% of them singletons. The sequencing used peripheral blood, collected in a trial of Ad26.COV2.S vaccine versus placebo. Source of these receptors: a person aged 18-65 years who received the Ad26.COV2.S COVID-19 vaccine or a placebo.

The chain employs TRBV7-2 and TRBJ1-1; D might be TRBD1 (5 bases). Trimming removed 1 base from V and 2 bases from J, with 14 bases in between. CDR1 is SGHTA and CDR2 is FQGNSA in the germline V gene. The length of the CDR3 is 16 residues. CDR3 DNA: TGTGCCAGCAGCTTAGGGTTCGATAGGGGAAACACTGAAGCTTTCTTT. As protein: CASSLGFDRGNTEAFF.

The rearrangement links TRBV15 to TRBJ2-1; 8 bases fit TRBD1. Trimming removed 2 bases from V and 9 bases from J; junction bases left unmatched: 15. The length of the CDR3 is 17 residues. CDR1 is LNHNV, CDR2 YYDKDF, per germline (reference sequence). In DNA form, the CDR3 reads TGTGCCACCAGCAGACCTACGGACAGGGTTATTGCTGGTGAGCAGTTCTTC. Translation gives CATSRPTDRVIAGEQFF.

This clone was detected only a few times. The same CDR3 also results from other DNA sequences found in this sample. This chain connects TRBV5-1 to TRBJ1-1; no definite D call. Germline V gene data show CDR1 as SGHRS and CDR2 as YFSETQ. Trimming took 0 bases from V and 1 from J, leaving 4 bases between them. CDR3 length equals 13 residues. CDR3 DNA: TGCGCCAGCAGCTTGGCAGGGAACACTGAAGCTTTCTTT. Residues: CASSLAGNTEAFF.